This is a list of T cell receptor beta chains from one sample in a study of blood T cell repertoires in COVID-19. This table comes from immunoSEQ multiplex PCR, and its TCRdb copy is limited to in-frame clones, with some not included. The table shows 63,000 or so clones, with about 80% occurring only once. The sample consisted of peripheral blood. These receptors originate from a human donor in a cohort sampled during active COVID-19. Both conserved end residues are part of each CDR3. A D gene is named only where the DNA matches it firmly. Clone size is not always given. Where it is, it says once, few, many or a class for expanded clones.

clone_size: .
d_call: .
j_call: TRBJ1-1
v_call: TRBV7-8
cdr3_aa: CASSLSPNGEAFF
cdr3_nt: TGTGCCAGCAGCTTATCACCCAACGGTGAAGCTTTCTTT

clone_size: .
d_call: .
j_call: TRBJ1-3
v_call: TRBV2
cdr3_aa: CASRAQGSGNTIYF
cdr3_nt: TGTGCCAGCAGAGCGCAGGGCTCTGGAAACACCATATATTTT

clone_size: .
d_call: .
j_call: TRBJ2-2
v_call: TRBV7-8
cdr3_aa: CASSLEGRGYTGELFF
cdr3_nt: TGTGCCAGCAGCTTAGAAGGCAGAGGGTACACCGGGGAGCTGTTTTTT

clone_size: .
d_call: TRBD1
j_call: TRBJ1-5
v_call: TRBV19
cdr3_aa: CASSTLGTGRNQPQHF
cdr3_nt: TGTGCCAGTAGTACCCTCGGGACAGGCCGAAATCAGCCCCAGCATTTT

clone_size: .
d_call: TRBD2
j_call: TRBJ2-3
v_call: TRBV5-6
cdr3_aa: CASSLGLAGDTQYF
cdr3_nt: TGTGCCAGCAGCTTGGGACTAGCGGGAGATACGCAGTATTTT

clone_size: .
d_call: .
j_call: TRBJ1-2
v_call: TRBV7-8
cdr3_aa: CASSLFEGVNYGYTF
cdr3_nt: TGTGCCAGCAGCTTGTTTGAGGGGGTTAACTATGGCTACACCTTC

clone_size: .
d_call: .
j_call: TRBJ2-7
v_call: TRBV28
cdr3_aa: CASSGGHTYEQYF
cdr3_nt: TGTGCCAGCAGTGGGGGACATACCTACGAGCAGTACTTC

clone_size: .
d_call: TRBD1
j_call: TRBJ1-4
v_call: TRBV5-8
cdr3_aa: CASSPGQGITNEKLFF
cdr3_nt: TGTGCCAGCAGCCCGGGACAGGGGATCACTAATGAAAAACTGTTTTTT

clone_size: .
d_call: .
j_call: TRBJ2-5
v_call: TRBV6-5
cdr3_aa: CASSDRRTQYF
cdr3_nt: TGTGCCAGCAGCGACAGACGGACCCAGTACTTC

clone_size: few
d_call: TRBD2
j_call: TRBJ2-7
v_call: TRBV6-2/TRBV6-3
cdr3_aa: CASSYATSGRPWEQYF
cdr3_nt: TGTGCCAGCAGTTACGCCACTAGCGGGAGACCCTGGGAGCAGTACTTC

clone_size: once
d_call: TRBD1
j_call: TRBJ2-1
v_call: TRBV2
cdr3_aa: CASKGNRGIVDEQFF
cdr3_nt: TGTGCCAGCAAAGGGAACAGGGGGATCGTCGATGAGCAGTTCTTC

clone_size: .
d_call: .
j_call: TRBJ1-2
v_call: TRBV20-1
cdr3_aa: CSADVGDGYTF
cdr3_nt: TGCAGTGCCGACGTCGGGGATGGCTACACCTTC

clone_size: few
d_call: TRBD1
j_call: TRBJ1-1
v_call: TRBV7-9
cdr3_aa: CASSPRGQGDTEAFF
cdr3_nt: TGTGCCAGCAGCCCCCGGGGACAGGGAGACACTGAAGCTTTCTTT